Each of the 18 T cell receptor beta chains below was sequenced from the same sample in a study of CD8 T cells in ankylosing spondylitis. MiXCR, run by TCRdb on the 5' RACE reads, gives a single entry per CDR3 protein. The profile covers about 140,000 distinct CDR3 sequences, with approximately 9.2% appearing a single time and 7.3% taken by the ten largest. Sequencing was performed on synovial fluid, either unsorted or a sorted T cell fraction (not recorded which). These receptors were obtained from a male donor with ankylosing spondylitis.

This clonotype was seen only a few times. This chain connects TRBV7-2 to TRBJ2-7; D may be TRBD1 (6 bases). Germline values: CDR1 SGHTA, CDR2 FQGNSA. The CDR3 spans 13 residues. V gave up 1 base and J gave up 11 bases, with 15 bases separating them. Here the CDR3 DNA reads TGTGCCAGCAGCTTAGAATCCCCCCAGGGGAAGTACTTC. It translates to CASSLESPQGKYF. Drawing the rest from reference TRBV7-2 and TRBJ2-7, the complete variable domain is GAGVSQSPSNKVTEKGKDVELRCDPISGHTALYWYRQSLGQGLEFLIYFQGNSAPDKSGLPSDRFSAERTGGSVSTLTIQRTQQEDSAVYLCASSLESPQGKYFGPGTRLTVT.

This clonotype has at least ten counts. CDR3 sequence (DNA): TGCAGTGCCGTCGCCGGGACAGGGGAAGACGAGCAGTACTTC. Translated, it gives CSAVAGTGEDEQYF. The chain joins TRBV20-1 to TRBJ2-7; TRBD1 agrees at 10 bases. The length of the CDR3 is 14 residues. V trimming: 6 bases; J trimming: 5 bases; junction bases outside the gene matches: 10. Germline CDR1 and CDR2: DFQATT and SNEGSKA (reference sequence).

In this sample, this clonotype turned up many times. The chain employs TRBV5-1 and TRBJ2-5; the match to TRBD2 covers 9 bases. Germline loops: CDR1 SGHRS, CDR2 YFSETQ. This CDR3 has 16 amino acids. The ends lost 1 base at V and 0 bases at J; junction bases unmatched: 4. CDR3 protein: CASSLSGLAYQETQYF. The CDR3 DNA sequence: TGCGCCAGCAGCTTGTCCGGACTAGCGTACCAAGAGACCCAGTACTTC.

This rearrangement joins TRBV7-2 to TRBJ2-1; D assignment may be TRBD1 or TRBD2 (5 bases each). CDR3 length: 15 residues. Deletions cut 0 bases from V and 4 bases from J, with 10 bases between. CDR1 SGHTA and CDR2 FQGNSA come from the germline V gene. The DNA of the CDR3 is TGTGCCAGCAGCTTAGCGGGGGTCTTTTACAATGAGCAGTTCTTC. Translation: CASSLAGVFYNEQFF.

V is TRBV2 and J is TRBJ2-3, with a weak D call TRBD1 (6 bases). Germline CDR1 reads SNHLY; CDR2 reads FYNNEI. V lost 4 bases to trimming and J lost 2 bases, with 10 bases between them. This CDR3 spans 14 amino acids. The CDR3 DNA reads as TGTGCCAGCAGTGGTCAGGGGATCACAGATACGCAGTATTTT. Its protein product is CASSGQGITDTQYF.

The gene calls are TRBV6-1 and TRBJ1-6, with D unclear. Germline CDR1 reads MNHNS; CDR2 reads SASEGT. The CDR3 spans 15 residues. Trimming left V 5 bases short and J 7 bases short, with 15 bases between. CDR3 sequence: CASSPGRQPNSPLHF. As DNA, the CDR3 is TGTGCCAGCAGTCCGGGCCGTCAGCCCAATTCACCCCTCCACTTT.

This clonotype was observed at least ten times. This sequence joins TRBV5-1 and TRBJ2-7; D might be TRBD2 (6 bases). The V and J ends lost 4 bases and 2 bases respectively, with 13 bases between them. Germline CDR1 is SGHRS and CDR2 is YFSETQ. The length of the CDR3 is 14 residues. The CDR3 reads CASSDGGVTYEQYF. In nucleotides, the CDR3 is TGCGCCAGCAGCGACGGGGGAGTAACCTACGAGCAGTACTTC.

This clonotype was counted a few times. V usage is TRBV20-1 and J usage is TRBJ2-7; D ambiguous. The V gene's germline CDR1 is DFQATT and CDR2 SNEGSKA (reference sequence). This CDR3 has 13 residues. V gave up 6 bases and J gave up 0 bases, with 12 bases separating them. CDR3 bases: TGCAGTGCCCGCTTGGGCAGCTCCTACGAGCAGTACTTC. It translates to CSARLGSSYEQYF.

This clonotype was recorded many times. The chain employs TRBV28 and TRBJ1-6; no definite D call. Per the germline V gene, CDR1 is MDHEN and CDR2 is SYDVKM. Trimming pared 6 bases from V and 0 bases from J, leaving 15 bases between. The length of the CDR3 is 17 residues. The chain's CDR3 is CASRLSVGSSYNSPLHF. The CDR3, as DNA: TGTGCCAGCAGACTCTCCGTTGGGAGCTCCTATAATTCACCCCTCCACTTT.

This clonotype showed up just a few times. The chain employs TRBV4-2 and TRBJ2-1; a possible D gene is TRBD2 (6 bases). There are 15 residues in the CDR3. Germline V gene data show CDR1 as LGHNA and CDR2 as YNFKEQ. Trimming took 0 bases from V and 2 from J, leaving 8 bases between them. The CDR3 DNA follows: TGTGCCAGCAGCCAAGAACCGGGAGCCTACAATGAGCAGTTCTTC. Translated: CASSQEPGAYNEQFF.

About this clonotype itself: The conserved final phenylalanine or tryptophan is absent from the CDR3, which likely points to a read error. This chain uses TRBV12-3 or TRBV12-4 with TRBJ2-5; 7 bases fit TRBD1. This CDR3 contains 14 residues. V shed 1 base, J shed 5 bases, and the junction held 4 bases outside the gene matches. In DNA form, the CDR3 reads TGTGCCAGCAGTTTAGAGACAGGGCTTGAGACCCAGTACCTC. It is translated as CASSLETGLETQYL.

The rearrangement links TRBV27 to TRBJ1-1, with 7 bases lining up with TRBD1. In germline, CDR1 is MNHEY, CDR2 SMNVEV (reference sequence). Germline trimming cut 5 bases from V and 2 bases from J; bases unmatched to any gene: 5. This CDR3 is built from 14 residues. CDR3 residues: CASSPYRGNTEAFF. In DNA, the CDR3 is TGTGCCAGCAGTCCTTACAGGGGAAACACTGAAGCTTTCTTT.

The rearrangement links TRBV7-2 to TRBJ1-5; 9 nucleotides line up with TRBD1. Germline trimming cut 5 bases from V and 3 bases from J; bases unmatched to any gene: 5. Germline V gene data show CDR1 as SGHTA and CDR2 as FQGNSA. This CDR3 comprises 15 residues. This CDR3 reads CASSPDRGTNQPQHF. The CDR3 DNA is TGTGCCAGCAGCCCGGACAGGGGTACCAATCAGCCCCAGCATTTT.

J is TRBJ1-2 and V is TRBV7-2; tentative D call: TRBD1 (5 bases). Looked up from germline, CDR1 is SGHTA and CDR2 is FQGNSA. V lost 4 bases and J 7 bases, leaving 19 bases between the germline ends. The CDR3 consists of 15 residues. The CDR3 DNA is TGTGCCAGCAGCTCAAACGTTGGGGCCGGGGGTGGCTACACCTTC. Amino acid sequence: CASSSNVGAGGGYTF.

The V gene is TRBV2, the J gene TRBJ1-1, with D tentatively TRBD1 (5 bases). Germline V lookup: CDR1 SNHLY, CDR2 FYNNEI. Deletions cut 5 bases from V and 7 bases from J, with 14 bases between. This CDR3 comprises 13 residues. The CDR3 DNA reads TGTGCCAGCAGTCCCGACAGCGGAAGTGAAGCTTTCTTT. This sequence encodes CASSPDSGSEAFF.

Comments on this clonotype: A single base separates this from a much larger clone, so it may be a read error. The gene calls are TRBV20-1 and TRBJ2-3, with a tentative D call TRBD2 (5 bases). The CDR3 has 14 amino acids. Germline V lookup: CDR1 DFQATT, CDR2 SNEGSKA (reference sequence). V was cut by 1 base and J by 0 bases, with 8 bases left in between. This CDR3 is CSARVGGSTDTQYF. Here the CDR3 DNA reads TGCAGTGCTAGAGTTGGCGGGAGCACAGATACGCAGTATTTT.

This clonotype was seen many times. The chain carries TRBV4-3 and TRBJ2-7; no firm D call. CDR1 is LGHNA and CDR2 is YSLEER in the germline V gene. The CDR3 loop spans 10 amino acids. Trimming took off 8 bases at V and 7 bases at J, with 9 bases between the two ends. The CDR3 region has the DNA TGCGCCAGCTTCGTCGGGGAGCAGTACTTC. Translating gives CASFVGEQYF.

This clonotype appeared a few times. The chain couples TRBV6-5 to TRBJ1-1, with a possible D match to TRBD1 (6 bases). The V end was cut by 0 bases, the J end by 1 base, with 9 bases between. This CDR3 has 15 residues. Germline CDR1 and CDR2: MNHEY and SVGAGI. CDR3 coding DNA: TGTGCCAGCAGTTACTCGGGACACCCGAACACTGAAGCTTTCTTT. Translation gives CASSYSGHPNTEAFF.